The 28 T cell receptor beta chains reported below all come from one sample, sequenced in a study of shared clonotypes between healthy human individuals. The method was immunoSEQ multiplex PCR; TCRdb's version includes in-frame clones alone and lacks a portion of them. The repertoire has around 500,000 clones, 70% to 80% of them found once; the top ten carry approximately 12%. Sequencing was done on a sample of PBMCs. These receptors all stem from a woman in her 40s in good health. Some clones in this sample may be carry-over from other donors' samples.

Worth noting for this clone: This may be a read error, as it is one base from a much larger clone. The chain carries TRBV7-3 and TRBJ1-1; the match to TRBD1 covers 7 bases. This CDR3 has 13 residues. The V segment lost 5 bases and the J segment 2 bases; nucleotides outside the gene matches: 2. The V gene's germline CDR1 is SGHTA and CDR2 FQGTGA. CDR3 bases: TGTGCCAGCAGCCGACAGGGTAACACTGAAGCTTTCTTT. Residues: CASSRQGNTEAFF.

This clone appeared many times. The chain employs TRBV11-2 and TRBJ2-1; D may be TRBD1 (5 bases). Per germline, CDR1 SGHAT and CDR2 FQNNGV. The CDR3 consists of 14 residues. V dropped 1 base and J dropped 5 bases, with 9 bases sitting between them. In DNA form, the CDR3 reads TGTGCCAGCAGCTTAGGGGGCTTAGACAATGAGCAGTTCTTC. It yields the protein CASSLGGLDNEQFF. Using reference TRBV11-2 and TRBJ2-1 for the parts outside the CDR3, the full variable domain is EAGVAQSPRYKIIEKRQSVAFWCNPISGHATLYWYQQILGQGPKLLIQFQNNGVVDDSQLPKDRFSAERLKGVDSTLKIQPAKLEDSAVYLCASSLGGLDNEQFFGPGTRLTVL.

The chain employs TRBV19 and TRBJ2-7; D is unresolved. The germline CDR1 and CDR2 sequences are LNHDA and SQIVND (reference sequence). The CDR3 spans 13 residues. V was cut by 6 bases and J by 3 bases, with 12 bases left in between. CDR3 in DNA: TGTGCCAGTAGCCCAACCGTTGGCTACGAGCAGTACTTC. Its protein product is CASSPTVGYEQYF.

The chain links TRBV10-3 to TRBJ1-1; D is perhaps TRBD1 (6 bases). The germline V gene encodes CDR1 ENHRY and CDR2 SYGVKD. Between the trimmed V and J ends, which lost 11 bases and 0 bases, there was a span of 13 bases. The CDR3 totals 13 residues. The CDR3 DNA reads as TGTGCCTCCAAGGGGGACCTGAACACTGAAGCTTTCTTT. Amino acids: CASKGDLNTEAFF.

V usage is TRBV2 and J usage is TRBJ1-5; D is perhaps TRBD1 (5 bases). Germline-derived CDR1 and CDR2 are SNHLY and FYNNEI. Trimming shortened V by 3 bases and J by 7 bases, and 13 bases separated the two germline ends. The CDR3 is made up of 14 amino acids. The CDR3 reads CASSDGGSEQPQHF. DNA of the CDR3: TGTGCCAGCAGTGATGGGGGGTCAGAGCAGCCCCAGCATTTT. Looking up the rest from reference TRBV2 and TRBJ1-5 gives the full variable domain: EPEVTQTPSHQVTQMGQEVILRCVPISNHLYFYWYRQILGQKVEFLVSFYNNEISEKSEIFDDQFSVERPDGSNFTLKIRSTKLEDSAMYFCASSDGGSEQPQHFGDGTRLSIL.

The chain has TRBV13 and TRBJ1-1; D gene uncertain. V lost 3 bases and J 1 base, leaving 6 bases between the germline ends. This CDR3 contains 13 residues. Germline V gene sequence: CDR1 PRHDT, CDR2 FYEKMQ (reference sequence). As DNA, the CDR3 is TGTGCCAGCAGCTTTCAAGAGAACACTGAAGCTTTCTTT. The encoded protein is CASSFQENTEAFF.

Here the CDR3 reads CATSLGPASGRGWETQYF. Here the CDR3 DNA reads TGTGCCACCAGCCTTGGTCCGGCTAGCGGGAGAGGTTGGGAGACCCAGTACTTC. The chain employs TRBV15 and TRBJ2-5, with 10 bases lining up with TRBD2. Germline CDR1 LNHNV, CDR2 YYDKDF (reference sequence). The trim removed 5 bases at V and 5 bases at J, leaving 17 bases unmatched. The CDR3 has 18 residues.

This rearrangement joins TRBV5-1 to TRBJ2-3; D remains unclear. V gave up 0 bases and J gave up 1 base, with 9 bases separating them. CDR3 length: 15 residues. CDR1 and CDR2 (germline): SGHRS, YFSETQ. CDR3 sequence: CASSLGELGTDTQYF. CDR3 in DNA: TGCGCCAGCAGCTTGGGTGAGCTGGGCACAGATACGCAGTATTTT.

This clone appeared a few times. The chain links TRBV6-4 to TRBJ2-3; either TRBD1 or TRBD2 may fit D (6 bases each). Germline assignment: CDR1 MRHNA and CDR2 SNTAGT. The V end lost 0 bases, the J end lost 6 bases, and 13 bases lay between the germline ends. The CDR3 spans 15 residues. CDR3 sequence (DNA): TGTGCCAGCAGTGACTCAAAAGGGGGGATTGATACGCAGTATTTT. Protein: CASSDSKGGIDTQYF.

To note about this clone: Germline and junction disagree at one end, which may indicate a read error. The CDR3 sequence is CASSLGGEGEQFF. CDR3 nucleotides: TGTGCTAGCAGCTTAGGAGGGGAGGGTGAGCAGTTCTTC. V and J are TRBV7-7 and TRBJ2-1; 7 nucleotides agree with TRBD2. Germline CDR1 SSHAT, CDR2 FNYEAQ (reference sequence). This CDR3 is built from 13 residues.

The chain uses TRBV5-1 and TRBJ2-1; D is perhaps TRBD2 (5 bases). Looked up from germline, CDR1 is SGHRS and CDR2 is YFSETQ. Trimming removed 2 bases from V and 10 bases from J, with 10 bases in between. This CDR3 comprises 12 residues. The CDR3 region is CASSFLAGEQFF. DNA of the CDR3: TGCGCCAGCAGCTTCCTAGCAGGCGAGCAGTTCTTC.

The chain joins TRBV10-2 to TRBJ2-1, with 14 nucleotides matching TRBD2. There are 15 residues in the CDR3. The V and J ends lost 4 bases and 5 bases, in that order; junction bases with no gene match: 1. The germline CDR1 and CDR2 sequences are WSHSY and SAAADI. The CDR3 coding sequence is TGCGCCAGCAGTGGGGGACTAGCGGGAGACAATGAGCAGTTCTTC. It yields the protein CASSGGLAGDNEQFF.

The CDR3 region is CASSLDHFPREGEQFF. DNA of the CDR3: TGTGCCAGCAGCTTAGACCACTTCCCACGGGAGGGTGAGCAGTTCTTC. This rearrangement joins TRBV7-9 to TRBJ2-1; 8 bases line up with TRBD2. Per the germline V gene, CDR1 is SEHNR and CDR2 is FQNEAQ (reference sequence). The ends lost 1 base at V and 9 bases at J; junction bases unmatched: 11. This CDR3 region has 16 residues.

Comment on this clone: Since a much larger clone is just one base distant, this may be a read error. At the DNA level, this CDR3 is encoded by other sequences in the same sample as well. The rearrangement links TRBV25-1 to TRBJ2-4, with a possible D match to TRBD2 (6 bases). V shed 4 bases and J shed 0 bases, with 16 bases lying between them. This CDR3 spans 17 amino acids. Germline V lookup: CDR1 MGHDK, CDR2 SYGVNS. CDR3 in amino acids: CASSAGTGDLAKNIQYF. For the CDR3, the DNA is TGTGCCAGCAGTGCCGGGACGGGAGATCTAGCCAAAAACATTCAGTACTTC. Complete variable domain (other parts from reference TRBV25-1 and TRBJ2-4): EADIYQTPRYLVIGTGKKITLECSQTMGHDKMYWYQQDPGMELHLIHYSYGVNSTEKGDLSSESTVSRIRTEHFPLTLESARPSHTSQYLCASSAGTGDLAKNIQYFGAGTRLSVL.

This clone was counted a single time. The chain carries TRBV28 and TRBJ2-2, with 9 bases identical to TRBD2. The trim removed 11 bases at V and 5 bases at J, leaving 3 bases unmatched. The CDR3 covers 12 residues. CDR1 and CDR2 from the germline V gene are MDHEN and SYDVKM. The CDR3 loop is CAATSGTGELFF. DNA for the CDR3: TGTGCCGCCACTAGCGGGACCGGGGAGCTGTTTTTT.

The rearrangement links TRBV5-4 to TRBJ2-5, with 8 bases fitting TRBD1. The CDR3 sequence is 13 residues long. Germline assignment: CDR1 SGHNT and CDR2 YYREEE (reference sequence). The V gene end was trimmed by 4 bases and the J gene end by 3 bases; junction bases not matched to a gene: 2. Here the CDR3 DNA reads TGTGCCAGCAGCGCGGACAGGGAAGAGACCCAGTACTTC. This codes for CASSADREETQYF. The complete variable domain, with remaining parts taken from reference TRBV5-4 and TRBJ2-5, reads ETGVTQSPTHLIKTRGQQVTLRCSSQSGHNTVSWYQQALGQGPQFIFQYYREEENGRGNFPPRFSGLQFPNYSSELNVNALELDDSALYLCASSADREETQYFGPGTRLLVL.

This clone was picked up a small number of times. Compared with germline, one end of the junction differs, possibly owing to a read error. The chain combines TRBV7-7 with TRBJ2-1, with 11 bases that match TRBD1. The CDR3 totals 15 residues. Germline V lookup: CDR1 SSHAT, CDR2 FNYEAQ (reference sequence). The CDR3 protein is CASSPGQGASNEQFF. The CDR3 region has the DNA TGTGCTAGCAGCCCTGGACAGGGGGCGAGTAATGAGCAGTTCTTC.

This clone was found once. V usage is TRBV2 and J usage is TRBJ2-2; 9 bases match TRBD2. The CDR3 is 14 amino acids. Looked up from germline, CDR1 is SNHLY and CDR2 is FYNNEI. With 8 bases clipped from V and 2 bases from J, the junction kept 3 bases outside the gene matches. The CDR3 nucleotides are TGTGCCAGCGGGACTAGCCATAACACCGGGGAGCTGTTTTTT. This codes for CASGTSHNTGELFF.

The J gene is TRBJ2-7, the V gene TRBV20-1; D gene uncertain. V was clipped by 4 bases and J by 3 bases, with 7 bases between them. CDR3 length equals 11 residues. CDR1 and CDR2 (germline): DFQATT, SNEGSKA (reference sequence). The CDR3 spells CSATPYYEQYF. CDR3 nucleotides: TGCAGTGCTACCCCCTACTACGAGCAGTACTTC.

This clone was observed a single time. The chain recombines TRBV7-2 with TRBJ1-4, with 7 bases identical to TRBD1. After removal of 4 bases from V and 6 bases from J, the junction contained 5 bases not matched to a gene. The germline V gene encodes CDR1 SGHTA and CDR2 FQGNSA. The CDR3 extends over 14 amino acids. CDR3 region: CASSSRGADEKLFF. The CDR3 nucleotides read TGTGCCAGCAGCTCCAGGGGGGCCGATGAAAAACTGTTTTTT.

V is TRBV6-1 and J is TRBJ1-5, with D hard to call. Germline V gene lookup returns CDR1 MNHNS and CDR2 SASEGT. The germline V and J ends were trimmed by 0 bases and 0 bases, with 12 bases remaining between them. This CDR3 is 17 amino acids long. CDR3 bases: TGTGCCAGCAGTGAAGCGTCTAATCTGGGTAGCAATCAGCCCCAGCATTTT. It codes for CASSEASNLGSNQPQHF.

This clone was counted a few times. The chain couples TRBV2 to TRBJ2-1, with D possibly being TRBD2 (6 bases). Germline CDR1 SNHLY, CDR2 FYNNEI. V lost 4 bases to trimming and J lost 3 bases, with 16 bases between them. This CDR3 contains 16 residues. The CDR3 DNA reads as TGTGCCAGCAGTGTTCCTGGGACTGGAAACTACAATGAGCAGTTCTTC. Translating gives CASSVPGTGNYNEQFF.

The gene calls are TRBV5-6 and TRBJ2-7; 10 bases match TRBD2. The V segment lost 4 bases and the J segment 1 base; nucleotides outside the gene matches: 11. This CDR3 is built from 17 residues. Looked up from germline, CDR1 is SGHDT and CDR2 is YYEEEE. CDR3 in DNA: TGTGCCAGCAGCCTAACACCGGGACTAGCGTATTCCTACGAGCAGTACTTC. It codes for CASSLTPGLAYSYEQYF.

This rearrangement joins TRBV2 to TRBJ1-4; perhaps TRBD1 as D (5 bases). Germline loops: CDR1 SNHLY, CDR2 FYNNEI. The length of the CDR3 is 15 residues. V was clipped by 4 bases and J by 4 bases, with 13 bases between them. CDR3 coding DNA: TGTGCCAGCAGTGTAGTCAGGGTTGGTAATGAAAAACTGTTTTTT. This translates into CASSVVRVGNEKLFF.

The V call is TRBV27, the J call TRBJ1-1; D not certain. This CDR3 comprises 15 residues. The V end was cut by 6 bases, the J end by 1 base, with 15 bases between. CDR1 is MNHEY and CDR2 is SMNVEV in the germline V gene (reference sequence). The CDR3 nucleotides are TGTGCCAGCAGACCCCTCCCGAACCCGAACACTGAAGCTTTCTTT. Amino acid sequence: CASRPLPNPNTEAFF.

The chain uses TRBV16 and TRBJ2-7, with D perhaps TRBD1 (5 bases). Germline assignment: CDR1 KGHSY and CDR2 FQNENV. The CDR3 consists of 13 residues. Trimming took 5 bases from V and 6 from J, leaving 14 bases between them. CDR3 in amino acids: CASSGQGWIEQYF. The CDR3 DNA reads TGTGCCAGCAGCGGGCAGGGTTGGATCGAGCAGTACTTC.

The V gene is TRBV18, the J gene TRBJ2-7; 8 nucleotides line up with TRBD2. V lost 3 bases, J lost 3 bases, and 4 bases stayed unmatched. The germline V gene encodes CDR1 KGHSH and CDR2 LQKENI. The CDR3 has 14 amino acids. CDR3 amino acids: CASSPALAGYEQYF. Written as DNA, the CDR3 is TGTGCCAGCTCACCGGCTCTAGCGGGCTACGAGCAGTACTTC.

This chain's CDR3 is CASNSGVAKNIQYF. DNA for the CDR3: TGTGCCAGTAATTCCGGGGTAGCCAAAAACATTCAGTACTTC. The chain employs TRBV19 and TRBJ2-4, with TRBD2 as a possible D gene (5 bases). CDR3 length equals 14 residues. Germline CDR1 and CDR2: LNHDA and SQIVND (reference sequence). Deletions cut 7 bases from V and 0 bases from J, with 10 bases between.